Described below is a single TCR beta chain sequence and its context. TCRdb itself ran the RACE reads through MiXCR, one entry per CDR3 protein. The sample has about 89,000 distinct CDR3 sequences, more than 9.5% seen once. Stated time point: patch test 2, 6 weeks after DPC sensitization. Treatment given: therapeutic diphenylcyclopropenone sensitization with weekly scalp DPC. The source of the sample is a study of human T cells and chemical hapten exposure. CDR3 length: 17 amino acids. Germline lookup yields CDR1 LGHNA and CDR2 YNFKEQ. V was cut by 3 bases and J by 8 bases, with 23 bases left in between.

The V call is TRBV4-2, the J call TRBJ2-4, with D perhaps TRBD2 (6 bases). The source material was whole blood, sampled in connection with sensitization to the hapten diphenylcyclopropenone (DPC). The sequence was collected from a man between 40 and 49 years old with alopecia areata. Some clones in this sample may be carry-over from other donors' samples. The CDR3 region has the DNA TGTGCCAGCAGCCAGACCCCAGAACGCGGGGCAGGTGACATTCAGTACTTC. Protein product: CASSQTPERGAGDIQYF.